Sequencing of this TCR beta chain was carried out in a study of shared clonotypes between healthy human individuals. Background on the study: The cohort had two women and a few men, ages 18 to 49.

This clone was detected only once. Some clones are missing from TCRdb's copy, which holds only in-frame ones; the method was immunoSEQ multiplex PCR. The sample lists over a million clones, 96% occurring once. Looked up from germline, CDR1 is MDHEN and CDR2 is SYDVKM. CDR3 length equals 12 residues. V gave up 7 bases and J gave up 4 bases, with 8 bases separating them. The chain carries TRBV28 and TRBJ1-5; no clear D gene. This clonotype was obtained from a man in his thirties or forties in good health. The sequencing input was naive CD4+ T cells sorted from blood. Subset given: CD45RA+ positively selected. Written as DNA, the CDR3 is TGTGCCAGCACACAGCCTAATCAGCCCCAGCATTTT. Protein sequence: CASTQPNQPQHF.